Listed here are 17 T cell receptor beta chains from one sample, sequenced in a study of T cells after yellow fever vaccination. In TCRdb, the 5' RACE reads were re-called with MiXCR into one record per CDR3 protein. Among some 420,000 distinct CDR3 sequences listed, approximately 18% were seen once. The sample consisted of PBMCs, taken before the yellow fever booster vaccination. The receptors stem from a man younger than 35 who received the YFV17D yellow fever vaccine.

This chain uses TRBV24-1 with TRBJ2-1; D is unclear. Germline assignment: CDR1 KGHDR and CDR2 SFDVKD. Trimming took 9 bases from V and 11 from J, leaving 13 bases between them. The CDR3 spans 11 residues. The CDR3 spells CATPIWIKQFF. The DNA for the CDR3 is TGTGCCACCCCGATTTGGATTAAGCAGTTCTTC.

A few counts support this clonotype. CDR3: CASSQRGFEGGNEQFF. As DNA, the CDR3 is TGTGCCAGCAGCCAAAGAGGGTTCGAGGGCGGAAATGAGCAGTTCTTC. The chain combines TRBV4-2 with TRBJ2-1, with D possibly TRBD2 on 5 matching bases. Trimming took 2 bases from V and 7 from J, leaving 18 bases between them. Germline lookup yields CDR1 LGHNA and CDR2 YNFKEQ. The CDR3 is made up of 16 amino acids.

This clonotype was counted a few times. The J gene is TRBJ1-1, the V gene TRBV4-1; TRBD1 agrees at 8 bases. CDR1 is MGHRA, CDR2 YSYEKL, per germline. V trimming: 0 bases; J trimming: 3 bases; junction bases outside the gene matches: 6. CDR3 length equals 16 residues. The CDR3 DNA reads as TGCGCCAGCAGCCAAGATGGGACAGGAAAAGACACTGAAGCTTTCTTT. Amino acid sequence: CASSQDGTGKDTEAFF.

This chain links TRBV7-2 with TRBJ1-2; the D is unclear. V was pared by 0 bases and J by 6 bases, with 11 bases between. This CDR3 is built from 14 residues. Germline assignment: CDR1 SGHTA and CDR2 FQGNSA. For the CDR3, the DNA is TGTGCCAGCAGCTTAGCCCCCAAGGGTGATGGCTACACCTTC. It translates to CASSLAPKGDGYTF.

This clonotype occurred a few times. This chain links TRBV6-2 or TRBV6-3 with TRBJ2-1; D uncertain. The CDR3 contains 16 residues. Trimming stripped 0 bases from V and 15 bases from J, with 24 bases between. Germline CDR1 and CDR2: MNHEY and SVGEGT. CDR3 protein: CASSYSIRGKPNGLFF. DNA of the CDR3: TGTGCCAGCAGTTACTCGATTCGTGGGAAACCCAACGGTTTGTTCTTC.

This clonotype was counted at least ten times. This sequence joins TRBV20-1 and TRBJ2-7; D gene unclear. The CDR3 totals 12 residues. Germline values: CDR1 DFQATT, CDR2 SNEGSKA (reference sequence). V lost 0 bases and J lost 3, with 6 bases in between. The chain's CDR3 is CSAREVGYEQYV. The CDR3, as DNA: TGCAGTGCTAGAGAGGTCGGCTACGAGCAGTACGTC.

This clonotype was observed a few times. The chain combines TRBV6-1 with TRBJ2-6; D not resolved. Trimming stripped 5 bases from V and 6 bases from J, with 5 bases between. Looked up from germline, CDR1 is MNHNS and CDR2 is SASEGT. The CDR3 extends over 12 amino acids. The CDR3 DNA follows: TGTGCCAGCAGTACAGTGGCCAACGTCCTGACTTTC. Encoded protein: CASSTVANVLTF.

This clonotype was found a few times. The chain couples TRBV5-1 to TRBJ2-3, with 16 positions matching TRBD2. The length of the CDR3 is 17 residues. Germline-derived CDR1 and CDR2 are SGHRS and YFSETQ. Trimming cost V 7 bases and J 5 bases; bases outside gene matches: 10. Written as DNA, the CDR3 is TGCGCCAGCTCGGAGGGACTAGCGGGGGGGCTAGGAGATACGCAGTATTTT. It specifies CASSEGLAGGLGDTQYF.

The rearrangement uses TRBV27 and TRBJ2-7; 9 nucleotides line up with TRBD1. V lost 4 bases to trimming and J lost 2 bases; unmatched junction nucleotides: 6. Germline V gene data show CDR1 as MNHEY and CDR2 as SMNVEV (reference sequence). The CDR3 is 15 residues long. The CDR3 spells CASSSTGTGTYEQYF. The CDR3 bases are TGTGCCAGCAGTTCAACCGGGACAGGGACCTACGAGCAGTACTTC.

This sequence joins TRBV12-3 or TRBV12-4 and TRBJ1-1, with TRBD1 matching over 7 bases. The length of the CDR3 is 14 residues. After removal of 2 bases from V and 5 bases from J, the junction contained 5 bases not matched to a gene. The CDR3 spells CASSLKGARTEAFF. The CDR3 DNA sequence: TGTGCCAGCAGTTTAAAGGGGGCACGGACTGAAGCTTTCTTT.

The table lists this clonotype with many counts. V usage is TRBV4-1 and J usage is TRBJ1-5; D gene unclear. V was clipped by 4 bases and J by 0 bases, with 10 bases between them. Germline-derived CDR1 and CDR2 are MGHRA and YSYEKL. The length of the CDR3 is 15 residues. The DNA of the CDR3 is TGCGCCAGCAGCCCCCGGGCAATTAGCAATCAGCCCCAGCATTTT. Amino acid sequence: CASSPRAISNQPQHF.

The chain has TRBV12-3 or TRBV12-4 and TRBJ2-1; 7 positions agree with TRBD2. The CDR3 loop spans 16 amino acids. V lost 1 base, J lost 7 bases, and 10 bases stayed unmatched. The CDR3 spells CASSLDSGGGRNEQFF. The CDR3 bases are TGTGCCAGCAGTTTAGACTCTGGCGGGGGAAGGAATGAGCAGTTCTTC.

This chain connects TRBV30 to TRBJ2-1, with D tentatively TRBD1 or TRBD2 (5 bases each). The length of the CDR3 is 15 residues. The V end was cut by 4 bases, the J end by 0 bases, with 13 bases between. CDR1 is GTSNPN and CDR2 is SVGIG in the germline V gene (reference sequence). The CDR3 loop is CAWNHGASSYNEQFF. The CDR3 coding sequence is TGTGCCTGGAACCACGGGGCAAGCTCCTACAATGAGCAGTTCTTC.

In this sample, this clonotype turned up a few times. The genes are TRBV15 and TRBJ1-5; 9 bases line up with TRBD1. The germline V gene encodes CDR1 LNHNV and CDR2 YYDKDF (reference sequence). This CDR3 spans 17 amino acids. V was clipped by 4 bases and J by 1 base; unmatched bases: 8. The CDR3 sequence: CATSIPGQGWSNQPQHF. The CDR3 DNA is TGTGCCACCAGCATACCGGGACAGGGATGGAGCAATCAGCCCCAGCATTTT.

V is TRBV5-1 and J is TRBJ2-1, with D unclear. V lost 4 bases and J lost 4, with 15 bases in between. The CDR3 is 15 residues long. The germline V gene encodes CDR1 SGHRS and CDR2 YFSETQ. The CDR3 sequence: CASSVASTQYNEQFF. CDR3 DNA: TGCGCCAGCAGCGTCGCTAGTACCCAATACAATGAGCAGTTCTTC.

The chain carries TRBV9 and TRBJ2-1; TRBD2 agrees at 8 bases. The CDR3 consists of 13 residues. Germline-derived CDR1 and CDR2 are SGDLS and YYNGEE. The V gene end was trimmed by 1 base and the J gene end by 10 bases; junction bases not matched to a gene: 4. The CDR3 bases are TGTGCCAGCAGCGTACCGGGGGGGCTAGAGCAGTTCTTC. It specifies CASSVPGGLEQFF.

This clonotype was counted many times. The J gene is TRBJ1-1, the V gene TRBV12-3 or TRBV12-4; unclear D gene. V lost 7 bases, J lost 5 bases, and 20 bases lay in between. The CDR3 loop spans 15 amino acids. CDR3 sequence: CASTQEADLGTEAFF. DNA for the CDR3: TGTGCCAGCACCCAGGAAGCCGACCTTGGGACTGAAGCTTTCTTT.